The present T cell receptor (beta chain) was sequenced within a study of blood T cell repertoires in COVID-19. Study overall: COVID-19 samples from acute and convalescent phases originated in the United States, Italy and Spain. From T cells, B-cell-depleted T cells, or PBMCs came the material, which was cDNA or gDNA.

Study processing details: Nucleated cell number was recorded as an estimate derived from reference gene primer amplification. The repertoire was sequenced with immunoSEQ multiplex PCR; TCRdb's copy has only in-frame clones and lacks some. V and J calls and clone size are copied from that table; D and trimming were computed from the DNA. The sample consists of roughly 170,000 clones, approximately 87% of them appearing once. Source material: peripheral blood. The sequence was collected from a man between 65 and 79 years old with active or convalescent COVID-19.

CDR3 sequence reads: CASSPVEAPETQYF. The CDR3 coding sequence is TGTGCCAGCTCACCGGTAGAAGCACCAGAGACCCAGTACTTC. The chain combines TRBV18 with TRBJ2-5; D is unresolved. This CDR3 region has 14 residues. Germline V lookup: CDR1 KGHSH, CDR2 LQKENI. Trimming removed 3 bases from V and 4 bases from J, with 12 bases in between.